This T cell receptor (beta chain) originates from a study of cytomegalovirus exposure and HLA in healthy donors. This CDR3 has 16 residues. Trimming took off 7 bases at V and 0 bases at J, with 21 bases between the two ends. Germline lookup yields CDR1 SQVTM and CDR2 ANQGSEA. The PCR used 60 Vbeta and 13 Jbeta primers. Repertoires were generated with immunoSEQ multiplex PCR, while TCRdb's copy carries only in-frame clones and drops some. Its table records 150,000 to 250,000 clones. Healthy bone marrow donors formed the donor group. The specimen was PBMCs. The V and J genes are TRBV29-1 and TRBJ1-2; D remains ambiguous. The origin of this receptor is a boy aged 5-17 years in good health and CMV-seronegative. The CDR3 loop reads CSAGGSWSETNYGYTF. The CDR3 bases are TGCAGCGCTGGAGGTTCATGGTCGGAAACTAACTATGGCTACACCTTC. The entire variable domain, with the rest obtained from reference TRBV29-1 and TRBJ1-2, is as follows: SAVISQKPSRDICQRGTSLTIQCQVDSQVTMMFWYRQQPGQSLTLIATANQGSEATYESGFVIDKFPISRPNLTFSTLTVSNMSPEDSSIYLCSAGGSWSETNYGYTFGSGTRLTVV.